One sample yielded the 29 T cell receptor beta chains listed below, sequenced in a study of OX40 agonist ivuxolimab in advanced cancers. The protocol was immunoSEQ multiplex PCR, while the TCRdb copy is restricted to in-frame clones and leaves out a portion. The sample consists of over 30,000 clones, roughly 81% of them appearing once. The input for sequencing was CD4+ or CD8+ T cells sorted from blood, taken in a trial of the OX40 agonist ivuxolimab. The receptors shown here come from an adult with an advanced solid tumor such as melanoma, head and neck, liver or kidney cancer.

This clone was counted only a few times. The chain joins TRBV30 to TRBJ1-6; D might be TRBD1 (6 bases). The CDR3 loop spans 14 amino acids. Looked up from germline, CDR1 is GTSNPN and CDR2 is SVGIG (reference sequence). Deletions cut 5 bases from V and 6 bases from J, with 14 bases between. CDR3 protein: CAWDKTGRNSPLHF. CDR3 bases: TGTGCCTGGGACAAAACAGGGCGTAATTCACCCCTCCACTTT.

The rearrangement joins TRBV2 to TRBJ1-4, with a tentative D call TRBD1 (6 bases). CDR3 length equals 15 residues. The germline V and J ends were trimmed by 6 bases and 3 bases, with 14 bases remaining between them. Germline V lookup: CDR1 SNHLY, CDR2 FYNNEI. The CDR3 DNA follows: TGTGCCAGCAGAGCTGGGACACGGGCTAATGAAAAACTGTTTTTT. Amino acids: CASRAGTRANEKLFF.

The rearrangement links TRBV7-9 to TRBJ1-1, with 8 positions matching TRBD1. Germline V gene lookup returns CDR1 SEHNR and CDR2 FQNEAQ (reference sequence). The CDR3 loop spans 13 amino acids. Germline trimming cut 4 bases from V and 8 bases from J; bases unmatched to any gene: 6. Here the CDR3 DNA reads TGTGCCAGCAGCTCCAGACAGGGGTGGGAAGCTTTCTTT. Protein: CASSSRQGWEAFF.

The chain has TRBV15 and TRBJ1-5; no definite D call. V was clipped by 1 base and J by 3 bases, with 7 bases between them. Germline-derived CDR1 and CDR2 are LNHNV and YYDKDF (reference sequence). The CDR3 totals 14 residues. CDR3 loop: CATSRVVSNQPQHF. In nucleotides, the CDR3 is TGTGCCACCAGCAGAGTAGTCTCCAATCAGCCCCAGCATTTT.

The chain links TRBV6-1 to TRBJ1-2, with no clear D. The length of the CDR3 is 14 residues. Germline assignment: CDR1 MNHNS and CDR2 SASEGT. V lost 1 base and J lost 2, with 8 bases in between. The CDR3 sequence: CASSEGGSNYGYTF. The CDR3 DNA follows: TGTGCCAGCAGTGAAGGCGGATCAAACTATGGCTACACCTTC.

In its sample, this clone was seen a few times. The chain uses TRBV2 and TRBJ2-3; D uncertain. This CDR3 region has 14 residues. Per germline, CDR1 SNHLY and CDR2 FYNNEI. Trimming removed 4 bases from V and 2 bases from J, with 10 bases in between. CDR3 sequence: CASSVEPYTDTQYF. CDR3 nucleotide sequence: TGTGCCAGCAGTGTGGAACCCTACACAGATACGCAGTATTTT.

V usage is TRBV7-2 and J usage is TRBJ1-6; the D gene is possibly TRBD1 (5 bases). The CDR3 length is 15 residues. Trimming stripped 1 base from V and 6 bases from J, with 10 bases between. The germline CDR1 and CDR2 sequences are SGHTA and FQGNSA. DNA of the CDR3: TGTGCCAGCAGCTTAGGGGTGGGGACTAATTCACCCCTCCACTTT. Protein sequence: CASSLGVGTNSPLHF.

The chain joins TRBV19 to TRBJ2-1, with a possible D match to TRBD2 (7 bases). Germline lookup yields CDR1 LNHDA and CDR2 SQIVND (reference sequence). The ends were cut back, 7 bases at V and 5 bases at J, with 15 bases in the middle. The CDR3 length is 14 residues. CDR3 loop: CASTPGGLHNEQFF. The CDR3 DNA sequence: TGTGCCAGTACCCCGGGGGGCCTCCACAATGAGCAGTTCTTC.

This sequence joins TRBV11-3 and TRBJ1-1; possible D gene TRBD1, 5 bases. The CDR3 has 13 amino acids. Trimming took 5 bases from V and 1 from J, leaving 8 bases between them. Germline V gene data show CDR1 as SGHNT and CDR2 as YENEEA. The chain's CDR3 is CASSQDRNTEAFF. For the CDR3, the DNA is TGTGCCAGCAGCCAAGACAGGAACACTGAAGCTTTCTTT.

Here the CDR3 reads CASSPQEGEGSHF. The DNA of the CDR3 is TGTGCCAGCAGCCCCCAAGAGGGGGAGGGATCTCATTTT. The chain recombines TRBV21-1 with TRBJ1-5. TRBV21-1 is noted as a pseudogene. CDR3 length: 13 amino acids.

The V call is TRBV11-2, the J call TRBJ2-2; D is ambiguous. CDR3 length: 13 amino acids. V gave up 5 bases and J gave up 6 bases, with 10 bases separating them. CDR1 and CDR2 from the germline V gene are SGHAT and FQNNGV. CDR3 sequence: CASSPRVAGELFF. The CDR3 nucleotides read TGTGCCAGCAGCCCACGGGTCGCCGGGGAGCTGTTTTTT.

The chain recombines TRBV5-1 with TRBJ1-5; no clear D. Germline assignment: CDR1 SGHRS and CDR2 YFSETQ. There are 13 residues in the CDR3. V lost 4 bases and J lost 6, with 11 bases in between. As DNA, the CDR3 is TGCGCCAGCAGCACAAACCCAGGTCAGCCCCAGCATTTT. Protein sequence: CASSTNPGQPQHF.

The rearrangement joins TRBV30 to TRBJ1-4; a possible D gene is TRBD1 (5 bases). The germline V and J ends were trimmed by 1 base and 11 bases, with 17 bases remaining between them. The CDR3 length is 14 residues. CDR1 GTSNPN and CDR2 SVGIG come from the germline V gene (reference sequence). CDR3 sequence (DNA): TGTGCCTGGAGTGAGGGACCGAGAACGGGGAAACTGTTTTTT. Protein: CAWSEGPRTGKLFF.

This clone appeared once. CDR3 DNA sequence: TGTGCCAGCAATCCGACCGGACAGGTCGCCTACGAGCAGTACTTC. Protein sequence: CASNPTGQVAYEQYF. The V and J genes are TRBV28 and TRBJ2-7; 7 nucleotides align to TRBD1. The germline V gene encodes CDR1 MDHEN and CDR2 SYDVKM. There are 15 residues in the CDR3. With 7 bases clipped from V and 2 bases from J, the junction kept 11 bases outside the gene matches.

CDR3 DNA sequence: TGTGCCATTACCCGGGACGTTTTGTCCTACGAGCAGTACTTC. Its translation is CAITRDVLSYEQYF. J is TRBJ2-7 and V is TRBV6-1, with D perhaps being TRBD1 or TRBD2 (5 bases each). From germline, CDR1 is MNHNS and CDR2 SASEGT. With 10 bases removed from V and 1 base from J, the gap between germline ends came to 17 bases. This CDR3 contains 14 residues.

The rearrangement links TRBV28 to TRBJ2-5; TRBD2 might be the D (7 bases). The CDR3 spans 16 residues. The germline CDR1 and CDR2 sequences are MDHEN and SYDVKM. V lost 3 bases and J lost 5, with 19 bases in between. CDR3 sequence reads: CASSFWSGEGGETQYF. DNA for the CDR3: TGTGCCAGCAGTTTTTGGAGCGGGGAGGGGGGGGAGACCCAGTACTTC.

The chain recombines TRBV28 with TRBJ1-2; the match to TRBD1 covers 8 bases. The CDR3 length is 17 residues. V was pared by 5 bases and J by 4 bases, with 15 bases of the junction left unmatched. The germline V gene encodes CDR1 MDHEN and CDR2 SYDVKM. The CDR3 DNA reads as TGTGCCAGCAGTAGCCAGGGGGCACCCGATATCGGCTATGGCTACACCTTC. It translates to CASSSQGAPDIGYGYTF.

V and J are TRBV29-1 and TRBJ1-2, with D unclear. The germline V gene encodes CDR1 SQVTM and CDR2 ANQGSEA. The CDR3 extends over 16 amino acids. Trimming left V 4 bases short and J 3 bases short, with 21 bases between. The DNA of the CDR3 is TGCAGCGTTGTAGCGAGGAGTTCTTACGGGGACTATGGCTACACCTTC. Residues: CSVVARSSYGDYGYTF.

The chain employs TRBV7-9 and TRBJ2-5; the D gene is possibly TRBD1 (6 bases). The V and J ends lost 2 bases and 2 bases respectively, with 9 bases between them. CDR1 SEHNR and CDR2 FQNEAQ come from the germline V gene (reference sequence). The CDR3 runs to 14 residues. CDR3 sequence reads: CASSLPRGQETQYF. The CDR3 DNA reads TGTGCCAGCAGCTTACCCAGGGGTCAAGAGACCCAGTACTTC.

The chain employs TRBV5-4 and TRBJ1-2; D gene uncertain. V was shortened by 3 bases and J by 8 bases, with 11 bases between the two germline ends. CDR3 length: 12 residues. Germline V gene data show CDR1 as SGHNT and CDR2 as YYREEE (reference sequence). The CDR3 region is CASSSTLPGYTF. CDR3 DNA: TGTGCCAGCAGCTCAACACTCCCCGGCTACACCTTC.

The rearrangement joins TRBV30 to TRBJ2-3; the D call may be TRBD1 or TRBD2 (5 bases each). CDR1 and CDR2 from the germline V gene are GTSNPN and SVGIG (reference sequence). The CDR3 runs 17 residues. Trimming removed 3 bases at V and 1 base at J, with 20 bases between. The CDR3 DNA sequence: TGTGCCTGGAGGGACCGGGGCAGGGTGGTTGGCACAGATACGCAGTATTTT. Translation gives CAWRDRGRVVGTDTQYF.

CDR3 in DNA: TGTGCCAGCAGCGTTTCACGAGATACGCAGTATTTT. Translating gives CASSVSRDTQYF. V and J are TRBV9 and TRBJ2-3, with unresolved D. CDR3 size: 12 residues. The V gene lost 2 bases and the J gene lost 5 bases, with 6 bases spanning the gap. The V gene's germline CDR1 is SGDLS and CDR2 YYNGEE.

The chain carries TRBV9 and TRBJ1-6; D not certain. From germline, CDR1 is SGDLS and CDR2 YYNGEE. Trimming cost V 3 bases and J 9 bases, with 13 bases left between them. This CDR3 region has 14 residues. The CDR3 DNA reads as TGTGCCAGCAGCGGAGATTATGCGGGTTCACCCCTCCACTTT. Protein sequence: CASSGDYAGSPLHF.

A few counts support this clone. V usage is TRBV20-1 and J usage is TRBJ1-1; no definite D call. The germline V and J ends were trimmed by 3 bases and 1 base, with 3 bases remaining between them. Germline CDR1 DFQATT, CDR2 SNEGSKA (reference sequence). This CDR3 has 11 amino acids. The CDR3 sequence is CSASANTEAFF. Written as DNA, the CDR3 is TGCAGTGCTAGTGCGAACACTGAAGCTTTCTTT.

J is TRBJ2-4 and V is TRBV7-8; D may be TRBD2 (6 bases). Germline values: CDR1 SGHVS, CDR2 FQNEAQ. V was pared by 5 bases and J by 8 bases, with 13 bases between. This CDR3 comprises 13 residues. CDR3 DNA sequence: TGTGCCAGCAGCCGCCCTTGGGGGGACATTCAGTACTTC. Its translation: CASSRPWGDIQYF.

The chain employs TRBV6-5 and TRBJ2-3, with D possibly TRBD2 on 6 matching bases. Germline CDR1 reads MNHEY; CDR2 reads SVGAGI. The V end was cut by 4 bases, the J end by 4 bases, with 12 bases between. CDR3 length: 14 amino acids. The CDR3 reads CASSSLGSADTQYF. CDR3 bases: TGTGCCAGCAGTTCCCTCGGGAGTGCAGATACGCAGTATTTT.

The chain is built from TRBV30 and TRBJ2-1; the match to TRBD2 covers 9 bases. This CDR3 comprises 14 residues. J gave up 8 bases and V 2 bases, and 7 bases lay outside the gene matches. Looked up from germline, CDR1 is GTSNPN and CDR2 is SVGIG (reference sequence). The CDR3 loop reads CAWSRGRAVDEQFF. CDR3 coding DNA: TGTGCCTGGAGTCGCGGGAGGGCCGTAGATGAGCAGTTCTTC.

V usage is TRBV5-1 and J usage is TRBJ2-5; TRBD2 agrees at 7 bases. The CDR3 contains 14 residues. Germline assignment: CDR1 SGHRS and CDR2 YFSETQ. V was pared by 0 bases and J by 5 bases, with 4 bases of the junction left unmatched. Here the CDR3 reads CASSLASGGETQYF. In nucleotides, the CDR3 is TGCGCCAGCAGCTTGGCTAGCGGAGGGGAGACCCAGTACTTC.

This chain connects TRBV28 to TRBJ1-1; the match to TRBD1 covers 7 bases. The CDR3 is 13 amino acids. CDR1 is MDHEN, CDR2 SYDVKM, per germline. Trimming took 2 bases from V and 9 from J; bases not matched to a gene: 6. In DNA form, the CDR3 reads TGTGCCAGCAGTTTAAATCCGGGACAGAAAGCTTTCTTT. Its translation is CASSLNPGQKAFF.